This T cell receptor (beta chain) was identified during a study of blood T cell repertoires in COVID-19. In the authors' methods: By means of reference gene primer amplification, nucleated cell counts were estimated. Only in-frame clones appear in the TCRdb table, and some are missing; sequencing was by immunoSEQ multiplex PCR. Clonal size and the V and J genes are those of that table, whereas D and trimming came from the DNA. Of 50,000 to 80,000 clones in the sample, 84% are singletons; the top ten hold more than 5%. The CDR3 has 12 amino acids. Trimming removed 5 bases at V and 7 bases at J, with 10 bases between. CDR1 MNHEY and CDR2 SMNVEV come from the germline V gene (reference sequence).

This TCR came from a woman between 55 and 75 years old with acute or convalescent COVID-19. Specimen: peripheral blood. J is TRBJ2-3 and V is TRBV27; TRBD2 is a possible D gene (6 bases). The CDR3 loop reads CASSPRGYTQYF. CDR3 DNA sequence: TGTGCCAGCAGTCCCCGGGGGTATACGCAGTATTTT.